The present entry profiles one T cell receptor beta chain with its context. Only in-frame clones appear in the TCRdb table, and some are missing; sequencing was by immunoSEQ multiplex PCR. The sample consists of roughly 99,000 clones, approximately 90% of them appearing once. The data were taken from a study of a mutant IDH1 vaccine in newly diagnosed glioma. Germline-derived CDR1 and CDR2 are MDHEN and SYDVKM. Trimming cost V 5 bases and J 3 bases, with 11 bases left between them. The CDR3 totals 13 residues. As for time point: baseline, week 1 (first vaccination visit). The sample's treatment: pre-vaccination baseline after standard-of-care therapy.

The chain combines TRBV28 with TRBJ2-7, with D tentatively TRBD1 (5 bases). Material: PBMCs, obtained from a glioma patient treated with radiotherapy, temozolomide or both. This sequence originates from a woman aged 45-59 years with glioma. CDR3 nucleotide sequence: TGTGCCAGCAGTGGTACAGGAATCTACGAGCAGTACTTC. The encoded protein is CASSGTGIYEQYF. The full variable domain, completed using reference TRBV28 and TRBJ2-7, is DVKVTQSSRYLVKRTGEKVFLECVQDMDHENMFWYRQDPGLGLRLIYFSYDVKMKEKGDIPEGYSVSREKKERFSLILESASTNQTSMYLCASSGTGIYEQYFGPGTRLTVT.